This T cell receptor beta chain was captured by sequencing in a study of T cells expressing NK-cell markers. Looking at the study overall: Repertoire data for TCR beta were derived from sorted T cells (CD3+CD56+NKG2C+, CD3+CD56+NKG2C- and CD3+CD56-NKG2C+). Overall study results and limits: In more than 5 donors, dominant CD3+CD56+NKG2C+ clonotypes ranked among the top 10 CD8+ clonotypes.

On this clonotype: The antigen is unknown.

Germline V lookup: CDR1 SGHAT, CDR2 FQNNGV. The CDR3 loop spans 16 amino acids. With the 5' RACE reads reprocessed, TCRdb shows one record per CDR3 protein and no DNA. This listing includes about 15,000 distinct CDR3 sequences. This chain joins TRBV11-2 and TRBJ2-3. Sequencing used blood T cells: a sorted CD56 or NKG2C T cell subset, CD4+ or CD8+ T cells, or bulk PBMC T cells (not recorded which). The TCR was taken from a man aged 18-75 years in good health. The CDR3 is CASSLGEGRWTDTQYF.